The 16 T cell receptor beta chains reported below all come from one sample, sequenced in a study of blood T cell repertoires in COVID-19. The table came from immunoSEQ multiplex PCR; TCRdb's copy has only in-frame clones and leaves some out. The data hold around 380,000 clones, with roughly 77% observed a single time. Sequenced input: peripheral blood. Receptors were obtained from a human donor with acute or convalescent COVID-19. The donor label of this sample is uncertain.

V and J are TRBV30 and TRBJ1-2; 8 nucleotides align to TRBD1. The V gene's germline CDR1 is GTSNPN and CDR2 SVGIG (reference sequence). This CDR3 comprises 16 residues. After removal of 2 bases from V and 10 bases from J, the junction contained 18 bases not matched to a gene. The chain's CDR3 is CAWSPTRAGGAASYTF. The CDR3 bases are TGTGCCTGGAGTCCAACTCGGGCAGGGGGCGCAGCGTCCTACACCTTC.

This clone was counted only a few times. The chain employs TRBV19 and TRBJ2-1, with 12 nucleotides matching TRBD2. CDR3 size: 15 residues. The germline gives CDR1 LNHDA, CDR2 SQIVND (reference sequence). After removal of 3 bases from V and 6 bases from J, the junction contained 3 bases not matched to a gene. The DNA of the CDR3 is TGTGCCAGTAGTATCCTAGCGGGAGGGCCCAATGAGCAGTTCTTC. Translated, it gives CASSILAGGPNEQFF.

This clone was seen only once. A much larger clonotype is one base distant, so this may be a read error. Other DNA sequences in the same sample also yield this CDR3. The chain uses TRBV7-9 and TRBJ1-1; 7 nucleotides align to TRBD1. The CDR3 contains 13 residues. Germline V gene sequence: CDR1 SEHNR, CDR2 FQNEAQ (reference sequence). Germline trimming cut 6 bases from V and 1 base from J; bases unmatched to any gene: 2. The CDR3 region has the DNA TGTGCCAGCAGTTGGACAGGGAACACTGAAGCTTTCTTT. It encodes CASSWTGNTEAFF.

The V call is TRBV6-4, the J call TRBJ1-5, with 7 bases lining up with TRBD1. This CDR3 spans 14 amino acids. V lost 8 bases to trimming and J lost 3 bases; unmatched junction nucleotides: 7. Looked up from germline, CDR1 is MRHNA and CDR2 is SNTAGT. This chain's CDR3 is CASAGTAINQPQHF. In nucleotides, the CDR3 is TGTGCCAGCGCCGGGACAGCGATCAATCAGCCCCAGCATTTT.

The gene calls are TRBV28 and TRBJ1-5; tentatively, D is TRBD1 (6 bases). The CDR3 sequence is 16 residues long. Trimming removed 7 bases from V and 2 bases from J, with 18 bases in between. The germline V gene has CDR1 MDHEN and CDR2 SYDVKM. This CDR3 is CASNPSPRGGNQPQHF. In DNA form, the CDR3 reads TGTGCCAGCAACCCCAGCCCCAGGGGTGGCAATCAGCCCCAGCATTTT. Combining the CDR3 with reference TRBV28 and TRBJ1-5 gives the whole variable domain DVKVTQSSRYLVKRTGEKVFLECVQDMDHENMFWYRQDPGLGLRLIYFSYDVKMKEKGDIPEGYSVSREKKERFSLILESASTNQTSMYLCASNPSPRGGNQPQHFGDGTRLSIL.

This rearrangement joins TRBV19 to TRBJ1-4, with D tentatively TRBD1 (5 bases). The CDR3 runs 14 residues. V shed 3 bases and J shed 8 bases, with 13 bases lying between them. CDR1 LNHDA and CDR2 SQIVND come from the germline V gene (reference sequence). The CDR3 here is CASSIGRAREKLFF. The CDR3 bases are TGTGCCAGTAGTATTGGCAGGGCACGGGAAAAACTGTTTTTT.

The chain joins TRBV19 to TRBJ2-7, with D maybe TRBD1 (6 bases). CDR1 is LNHDA and CDR2 is SQIVND in the germline V gene (reference sequence). The CDR3 is 13 amino acids. V dropped 9 bases and J dropped 4 bases, with 16 bases sitting between them. CDR3 residues: CASSDGQRYEQYF. The CDR3 DNA reads TGTGCCAGCAGCGACGGACAGCGATACGAGCAGTACTTC. Full variable domain (outside the CDR3, taken from reference TRBV19 and TRBJ2-7): DGGITQSPKYLFRKEGQNVTLSCEQNLNHDAMYWYRQDPGQGLRLIYYSQIVNDFQKGDIAEGYSVSREKKESFPLTVTSAQKNPTAFYLCASSDGQRYEQYFGPGTRLTVT.

J is TRBJ1-2 and V is TRBV4-1, with 7 nucleotides matching TRBD1. The CDR3 loop spans 16 amino acids. Germline CDR1 is MGHRA and CDR2 is YSYEKL. V lost 2 bases to trimming and J lost 2 bases; unmatched junction nucleotides: 8. The CDR3 DNA reads as TGCGCCAGCAGCCAATCCACAGGGGAACCCAACTATGGCTACACCTTC. This translates into CASSQSTGEPNYGYTF.

The CDR3 region is CASSTGLARRTDTQYF. Here the CDR3 DNA reads TGTGCCAGCAGCACCGGACTAGCCAGGAGGACAGATACGCAGTATTTT. The chain joins TRBV5-4 to TRBJ2-3; 8 bases are shared with TRBD2. CDR3 length: 16 amino acids. The ends lost 4 bases at V and 3 bases at J; junction bases unmatched: 10. Germline loops: CDR1 SGHNT, CDR2 YYREEE (reference sequence).

This chain joins TRBV30 and TRBJ1-6, with D unresolved. CDR3 length: 14 amino acids. V shed 2 bases and J shed 6 bases, with 11 bases lying between them. Germline CDR1 and CDR2: GTSNPN and SVGIG (reference sequence). The CDR3 nucleotides are TGTGCCTGGAGTAACGGTGTCGTTAATTCACCCCTCCACTTT. This encodes CAWSNGVVNSPLHF.

V gene TRBV6-5 combines with J gene TRBJ2-1, with a tentative D call TRBD2 (6 bases). Trimming stripped 6 bases from V and 10 bases from J, with 16 bases between. The CDR3 is made up of 13 amino acids. Germline V gene data show CDR1 as MNHEY and CDR2 as SVGAGI. Here the CDR3 DNA reads TGTGCCAGCAGCACCGGGACTGCCAGGGAGCAGTTCTTC. This codes for CASSTGTAREQFF.

This sequence joins TRBV18 and TRBJ2-2; possibly TRBD2 for D (5 bases). The germline gives CDR1 KGHSH, CDR2 LQKENI. This CDR3 contains 15 residues. V lost 4 bases and J 0 bases, leaving 9 bases between the germline ends. The CDR3 DNA reads TGTGCCAGCTCACAACCCGGGACGAACACCGGGGAGCTGTTTTTT. Translated, it gives CASSQPGTNTGELFF.

This clone is a singleton in its sample. This chain uses TRBV4-2 with TRBJ1-2; D remains unclear. CDR1 is LGHNA and CDR2 is YNFKEQ in the germline V gene. The CDR3 is 15 amino acids. V lost 0 bases and J lost 0, with 8 bases in between. The CDR3 reads CASSQEFGTNYGYTF. The CDR3 DNA reads as TGTGCCAGCAGCCAAGAGTTCGGGACTAACTATGGCTACACCTTC.

CDR3 in amino acids: CSAKDRTEAFF. The CDR3 DNA follows: TGCAGTGCCAAAGACAGAACTGAAGCTTTCTTT. J is TRBJ1-1 and V is TRBV20-1; D might be TRBD1 (5 bases). Trimming cost V 6 bases and J 5 bases, with 10 bases left between them. Germline V gene sequence: CDR1 DFQATT, CDR2 SNEGSKA (reference sequence). The CDR3 length is 11 residues.

The rearrangement joins TRBV19 to TRBJ2-2, with 8 bases lining up with TRBD1. The V and J ends lost 5 bases and 7 bases, in that order; junction bases with no gene match: 12. The CDR3 length is 16 residues. In germline, CDR1 is LNHDA, CDR2 SQIVND (reference sequence). The CDR3 sequence: CASSPARQGFVGELFF. CDR3 bases: TGTGCCAGTAGTCCCGCGCGACAGGGGTTTGTCGGGGAGCTGTTTTTT.

V usage is TRBV7-9 and J usage is TRBJ2-1; a possible D gene is TRBD1 (6 bases). The germline CDR1 and CDR2 sequences are SEHNR and FQNEAQ (reference sequence). V dropped 3 bases and J dropped 5 bases, with 8 bases sitting between them. The CDR3 is 13 residues long. Here the CDR3 reads CASSFRGNNEQFF. Here the CDR3 DNA reads TGTGCCAGCAGCTTTAGGGGGAACAATGAGCAGTTCTTC.